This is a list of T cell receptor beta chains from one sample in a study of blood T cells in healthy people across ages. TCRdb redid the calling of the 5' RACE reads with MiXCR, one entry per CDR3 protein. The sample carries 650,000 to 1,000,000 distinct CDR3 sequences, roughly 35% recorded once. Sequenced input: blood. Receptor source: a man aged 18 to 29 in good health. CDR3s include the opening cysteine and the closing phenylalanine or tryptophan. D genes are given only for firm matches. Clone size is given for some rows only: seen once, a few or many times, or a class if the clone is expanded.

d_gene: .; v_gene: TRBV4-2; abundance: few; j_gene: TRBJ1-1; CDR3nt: TGTGCCAGCAGCCAAGCGGGCAGGTCGAACACTGAAGCTTTCTTT; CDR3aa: CASSQAGRSNTEAFF
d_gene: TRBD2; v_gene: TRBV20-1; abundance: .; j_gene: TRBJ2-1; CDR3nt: TGCAGTGCTCTTCACGGGGAGCGGGGGGGCCTTTTGCACGATGAGCAGTTCTTC; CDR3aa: CSALHGERGGLLHDEQFF
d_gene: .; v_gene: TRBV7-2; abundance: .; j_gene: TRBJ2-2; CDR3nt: TGTGCCAGCAGCTCTCAGTACCGGGACCAACACCACACCGGGGAGCTGTTTTTT; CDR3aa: CASSSQYRDQHHTGELFF
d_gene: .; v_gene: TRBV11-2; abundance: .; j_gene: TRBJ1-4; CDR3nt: TGTGCCAGCAGCTTGGACACCGGAGGGGAAAAACTGTTTTTT; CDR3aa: CASSLDTGGEKLFF
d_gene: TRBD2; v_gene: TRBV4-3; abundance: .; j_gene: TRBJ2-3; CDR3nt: TGCGCCAGCAGCCAGGCCGGGACTAATTTAACAGATACGCAGTATTTT; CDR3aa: CASSQAGTNLTDTQYF
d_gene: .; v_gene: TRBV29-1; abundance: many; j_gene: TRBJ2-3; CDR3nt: TGCAGCGTTCGTACCGGGACAACCTCAGATACGCAGTATTTT; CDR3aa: CSVRTGTTSDTQYF
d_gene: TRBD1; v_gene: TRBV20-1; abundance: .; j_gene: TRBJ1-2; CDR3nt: TGCAGTGCTAGAGGAGACGACAGGGAATTCTATGGCTACACCTTC; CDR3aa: CSARGDDREFYGYTF
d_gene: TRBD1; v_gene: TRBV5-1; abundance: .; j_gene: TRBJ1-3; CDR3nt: TGCGCCAGCAGCCCGGACAGGGGAAACACCATATATTTT; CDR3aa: CASSPDRGNTIYF
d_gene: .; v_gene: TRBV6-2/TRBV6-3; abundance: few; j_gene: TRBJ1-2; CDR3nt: TGTGCCAGCAGTTACCAACAGGGCGCATTAAACTATGGCTACACCTTC; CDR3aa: CASSYQQGALNYGYTF
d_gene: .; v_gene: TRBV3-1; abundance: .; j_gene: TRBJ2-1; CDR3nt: TGTGCCAGCAGCCAAGAAGGCGGAGACAATGAGCAGTTCTTC; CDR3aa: CASSQEGGDNEQFF
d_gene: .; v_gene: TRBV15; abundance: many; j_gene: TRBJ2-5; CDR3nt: TGTGCCACCAGCAGTACAGTGGAGACCCAGTACTTC; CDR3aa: CATSSTVETQYF
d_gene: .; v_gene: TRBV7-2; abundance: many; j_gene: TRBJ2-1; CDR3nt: TGTGCCAGCAGCTTGGCGGGGCGGCACAATGAGCAGTTCTTC; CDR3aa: CASSLAGRHNEQFF
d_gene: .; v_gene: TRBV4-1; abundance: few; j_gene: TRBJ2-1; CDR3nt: TGCGCCAGCAGCCAAGATTACACCATTGCAGACCATGAGCAGTTCTTC; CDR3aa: CASSQDYTIADHEQFF
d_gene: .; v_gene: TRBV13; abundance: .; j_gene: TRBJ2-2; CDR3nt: TGTGCCAGCAGCGAAGCGTTGGGGGAGCTGTTTTTT; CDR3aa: CASSEALGELFF
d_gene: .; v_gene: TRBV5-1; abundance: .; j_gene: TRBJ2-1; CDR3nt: TGCGCCAGCAGTCCCCCTAGTAACAATGGGCAGTTCTTC; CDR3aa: CASSPPSNNGQFF
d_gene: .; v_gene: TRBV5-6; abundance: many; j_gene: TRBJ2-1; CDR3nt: TGTGCCAGCAGCTTGGGACGTAATGGTTACAATGAGCAGTTCTTC; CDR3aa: CASSLGRNGYNEQFF
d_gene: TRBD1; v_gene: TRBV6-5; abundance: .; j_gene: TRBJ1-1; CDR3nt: TGTGCCAGCAGGCCCTACAGGGGTCCCACTGAAGCTTTCTTT; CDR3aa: CASRPYRGPTEAFF
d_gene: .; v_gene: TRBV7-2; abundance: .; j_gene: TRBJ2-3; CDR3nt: TGTGCCAGCAGCTTAGAGGAGGAGGATACGCAGTATTTT; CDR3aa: CASSLEEEDTQYF
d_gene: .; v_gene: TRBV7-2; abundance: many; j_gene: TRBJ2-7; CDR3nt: TGTGCCAGCAGCTTAGCAAACGAGCAGTACTTC; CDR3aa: CASSLANEQYF
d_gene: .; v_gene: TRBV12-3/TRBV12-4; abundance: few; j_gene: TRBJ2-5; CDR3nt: TGTGCCAGCAGTTCGGTGCCCCGCCAAGAGACCCAGTACTTC; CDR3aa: CASSSVPRQETQYF
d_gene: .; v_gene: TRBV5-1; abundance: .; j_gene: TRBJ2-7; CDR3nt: TGCGCCAGCAGCTTGGCCCACAGGTACAATGAGCAGTACTTC; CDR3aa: CASSLAHRYNEQYF
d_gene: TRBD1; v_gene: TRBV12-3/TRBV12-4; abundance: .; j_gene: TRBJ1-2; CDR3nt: TGTCCCAGCAGTCCCGGGGACAGCCTATCCCCCCTATATGGCTACACCTTC; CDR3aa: CPSSPGDSLSPLYGYTF
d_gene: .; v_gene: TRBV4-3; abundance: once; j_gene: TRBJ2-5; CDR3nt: TGCGCCAGCAGCCAGGGACTGGGGGAGGAGACCCAGTACTTC; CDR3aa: CASSQGLGEETQYF